Presented here are 19 T cell receptor beta chains from one specimen sequenced in a study of long-term antiretroviral therapy in people with HIV. They ran version v3.0 of the immunoSEQ assay at survey level. Assay used: immunoSEQ multiplex PCR; TCRdb lists only in-frame clones, some missing. This table has about 31,000 clones, 70% to 90% appearing once. The sample here was unsorted PBMCs, taken 0.8 years before starting antiretroviral therapy. The receptors here all came from a man between 18 and 35 years old with HIV.

The rearrangement joins TRBV7-3 to TRBJ1-2; D may be TRBD1 (6 bases). CDR1 and CDR2 from the germline V gene are SGHTA and FQGTGA. The germline V and J ends were trimmed by 1 base and 8 bases, with 26 bases remaining between them. There are 18 residues in the CDR3. DNA for the CDR3: TGTGCCAGCAGCTTAATGGGGGGAACAGGGAGGGCTAAGAAGGGCTACACCTTC. The encoded protein is CASSLMGGTGRAKKGYTF. The variable domain in full, completed from reference TRBV7-3 and TRBJ1-2, reads GAGVSQTPSNKVTEKGKYVELRCDPISGHTALYWYRQSLGQGPEFLIYFQGTGAADDSGLPNDRFFAVRPEGSVSTLKIQRTERGDSAVYLCASSLMGGTGRAKKGYTFGSGTRLTVV.

The DNA of the CDR3 is TGTGCCAGCAGCAAGTGGACGTGGGCTGTAAAGGGGAACACTGAAGCTTTCTTT. As protein: CASSKWTWAVKGNTEAFF. V usage is TRBV21-1 and J usage is TRBJ1-1. TRBV21-1 has pseudogene status. This CDR3 region has 18 residues.

The J gene is TRBJ2-3, the V gene TRBV2; 8 bases are shared with TRBD2. CDR1 is SNHLY, CDR2 FYNNEI, per germline. V gave up 10 bases and J gave up 6 bases; unmatched junction bases: 12. The CDR3 runs 14 residues. The CDR3 protein is CATKGGLVSDTQYF. The CDR3, as DNA: TGTGCCACCAAGGGGGGACTAGTAAGCGATACGCAGTATTTT.

The rearrangement links TRBV4-2 to TRBJ1-1, with a weak D call TRBD1 (5 bases). CDR1 and CDR2 from the germline V gene are LGHNA and YNFKEQ. This CDR3 region has 16 residues. Trimming stripped 1 base from V and 0 bases from J, with 12 bases between. Here the CDR3 reads CASSQAGQEMNTEAFF. The CDR3 DNA follows: TGTGCCAGCAGCCAAGCGGGGCAGGAGATGAACACTGAAGCTTTCTTT.

This chain joins TRBV6-6 and TRBJ2-7; no firm D call. The CDR3 sequence is 12 residues long. Germline V gene data show CDR1 as MNHNY and CDR2 as SVGAGI (reference sequence). With 1 base removed from V and 6 bases from J, the gap between germline ends came to 7 bases. CDR3: CASSYYSSEQYF. CDR3 sequence (DNA): TGTGCCAGCAGTTACTACAGTTCCGAGCAGTACTTC.

This sequence joins TRBV27 and TRBJ1-1, with 8 positions matching TRBD1. Germline lookup yields CDR1 MNHEY and CDR2 SMNVEV (reference sequence). The CDR3 sequence is 12 residues long. V gave up 4 bases and J gave up 8 bases; unmatched junction bases: 3. For the CDR3, the DNA is TGTGCCAGCAGTTCGCGACAGGGGGAAGCTTTCTTT. This sequence encodes CASSSRQGEAFF.

This sequence joins TRBV27 and TRBJ1-2; TRBD1 matches at 8 bases. Germline V lookup: CDR1 MNHEY, CDR2 SMNVEV (reference sequence). There are 17 residues in the CDR3. The J segment lost 5 bases and the V segment lost 1 base, leaving 12 bases of the junction unmatched. This CDR3 is CASSLLAGDRREYGYTF. The CDR3 nucleotides are TGTGCCAGCAGTTTATTAGCAGGGGACAGGAGGGAGTATGGCTACACCTTC.

V usage is TRBV7-2 and J usage is TRBJ2-2; maybe TRBD2 (6 bases). The germline gives CDR1 SGHTA, CDR2 FQGNSA. V dropped 5 bases and J dropped 6 bases, with 10 bases sitting between them. There are 13 residues in the CDR3. Here the CDR3 DNA reads TGTGCCAGCAGCCCTCGGAGGGCCGGGGAGCTGTTTTTT. Its translation is CASSPRRAGELFF.

This chain links TRBV29-1 with TRBJ2-3, with TRBD1 identical over 10 bases. The junction had 6 bases not matched to a gene; V was cut back by 7 bases and J by 5 bases. Germline assignment: CDR1 SQVTM and CDR2 ANQGSEA. CDR3 length equals 13 residues. The DNA for the CDR3 is TGCAGCGAGACAGGGGGCGGGGGAGATACGCAGTATTTT. It yields the protein CSETGGGGDTQYF.

V and J are TRBV4-3 and TRBJ2-7; D unclear. The CDR3 runs 13 residues. Trimming shortened V by 1 base and J by 3 bases, and 7 bases separated the two germline ends. The germline V gene has CDR1 LGHNA and CDR2 YSLEER. DNA of the CDR3: TGCGCCAGCAGCCAAGCACACCACTACGAGCAGTACTTC. It translates to CASSQAHHYEQYF.

This clone was counted a single time. The genes are TRBV5-6 and TRBJ1-2; 9 bases are shared with TRBD1. This CDR3 spans 14 amino acids. J lost 8 bases, V lost 4 bases, and 9 bases had no gene match. Germline V gives CDR1 SGHDT, CDR2 YYEEEE. CDR3 nucleotide sequence: TGTGCCAGCAGCCCCGGGACAGGGTGGAGGGGCTACACCTTC. As protein: CASSPGTGWRGYTF.

Details on this clone: An end of the junction does not agree with germline; a read error may underlie this. The chain combines TRBV7-7 with TRBJ2-5; TRBD1 matches 8 bases. CDR1 and CDR2 from the germline V gene are SSHAT and FNYEAQ (reference sequence). The CDR3 contains 17 residues. The CDR3 nucleotides are TGTGCTAGCAGCTTATCGTCCGCAGGGGGCTGGGGGGAGACCCAGTACTTC. Its protein is CASSLSSAGGWGETQYF.

The chain is built from TRBV5-4 and TRBJ2-5; 10 nucleotides align to TRBD1. CDR3 length: 14 amino acids. Per germline, CDR1 SGHNT and CDR2 YYREEE (reference sequence). The junction had 4 bases not matched to a gene; V was cut back by 4 bases and J by 4 bases. The CDR3 loop is CASSNGTGVETQYF. DNA of the CDR3: TGTGCCAGCAGCAACGGGACAGGGGTAGAGACCCAGTACTTC. Full variable domain (rest looked up from reference TRBV5-4 and TRBJ2-5): ETGVTQSPTHLIKTRGQQVTLRCSSQSGHNTVSWYQQALGQGPQFIFQYYREEENGRGNFPPRFSGLQFPNYSSELNVNALELDDSALYLCASSNGTGVETQYFGPGTRLLVL.

By proportion, this clone is medium-sized. CDR3 protein: CASSPGLADGEQYF. DNA for the CDR3: TGTGCCAGCAGCCCTGGACTAGCGGACGGGGAGCAGTACTTC. The chain employs TRBV9 and TRBJ2-7; 10 bases fit TRBD2. V lost 4 bases and J lost 7; bases outside the gene matches: 8. Germline V gene data show CDR1 as SGDLS and CDR2 as YYNGEE. This CDR3 region has 14 residues. Full variable domain (missing parts from reference TRBV9 and TRBJ2-7): DSGVTQTPKHLITATGQRVTLRCSPRSGDLSVYWYQQSLDQGLQFLIQYYNGEERAKGNILERFSAQQFPDLHSELNLSSLELGDSALYFCASSPGLADGEQYFGPGTRLTVT.

In its sample, this clone was seen a few times. This chain's CDR3 is CASSGTGTTYEQYF. CDR3 nucleotides: TGTGCCAGCAGCGGGACAGGTACGACCTACGAGCAGTACTTC. The J gene is TRBJ2-7, the V gene TRBV9; 7 nucleotides align to TRBD1. From germline, CDR1 is SGDLS and CDR2 YYNGEE. The CDR3 is made up of 14 amino acids. The V gene end was trimmed by 3 bases and the J gene end by 2 bases; junction bases not matched to a gene: 5.

The chain carries TRBV5-6 and TRBJ2-3; D not certain. This CDR3 contains 13 residues. V gave up 4 bases and J gave up 0 bases, with 6 bases separating them. In germline, CDR1 is SGHDT, CDR2 YYEEEE. The CDR3 nucleotides read TGTGCCAGCAGCCCCACTAGCACAGATACGCAGTATTTT. Amino acid sequence: CASSPTSTDTQYF.

V and J are TRBV15 and TRBJ2-1, with unresolved D. Germline V gene sequence: CDR1 LNHNV, CDR2 YYDKDF (reference sequence). The CDR3 runs 16 residues. V was pared by 5 bases and J by 0 bases, with 14 bases between. The CDR3 DNA is TGTGCCACCAGCGAGTTTGGTTCGGCCTCCTACAATGAGCAGTTCTTC. This translates into CATSEFGSASYNEQFF.

The chain is built from TRBV6-1 and TRBJ2-7; 12 nucleotides agree with TRBD2. CDR3 size: 19 residues. Trimming cost V 2 bases and J 7 bases; bases outside gene matches: 18. Germline CDR1 MNHNS, CDR2 SASEGT. CDR3 coding DNA: TGTGCCAGCAGTGAACGGGGGACTAGCGGGTCTTACTTAGGGCGGGAGCAGTACTTC. It translates to CASSERGTSGSYLGREQYF.

This clone has a single count. This chain connects TRBV28 to TRBJ1-1; D unresolved. CDR3 length: 13 amino acids. V lost 6 bases to trimming and J lost 4 bases, with 12 bases between them. The V gene's germline CDR1 is MDHEN and CDR2 SYDVKM. The CDR3 coding sequence is TGTGCCAGCAGCACCCCAGGAGCCACTGAAGCTTTCTTT. Amino acid sequence: CASSTPGATEAFF.